This TCR beta chain stems from a study of yellow fever vaccine responses in identical twins. Points from the study as a whole: Twins' vaccine T cell responses reportedly seemed partly convergent and partly personalized.

Each CDR3 protein is one row after TCRdb ran MiXCR on the RT-PCR reads. The sample consists of about 2,500 distinct CDR3 sequences, 82% of them appearing once. A single count supports this clonotype. As yet, its antigen is unknown. The CDR3 sequence is 14 residues long. Germline loops: CDR1 SGHRS, CDR2 YFSETQ. V dropped 4 bases and J dropped 8 bases, with 16 bases sitting between them. The chain couples TRBV5-1 to TRBJ2-1, with D perhaps matching TRBD1 (5 bases). Sequences were derived from T cells from blood (PBMCs), unsorted or a sorted subset (not recorded which), sampled before or after yellow fever vaccination (not recorded which). This receptor was identified in a woman aged 18-29 years who received the yellow fever vaccine. The chain's CDR3 is CASSDKPQGDEQFF. The DNA for the CDR3 is TGCGCCAGCAGCGATAAGCCCCAGGGCGATGAGCAGTTCTTC.